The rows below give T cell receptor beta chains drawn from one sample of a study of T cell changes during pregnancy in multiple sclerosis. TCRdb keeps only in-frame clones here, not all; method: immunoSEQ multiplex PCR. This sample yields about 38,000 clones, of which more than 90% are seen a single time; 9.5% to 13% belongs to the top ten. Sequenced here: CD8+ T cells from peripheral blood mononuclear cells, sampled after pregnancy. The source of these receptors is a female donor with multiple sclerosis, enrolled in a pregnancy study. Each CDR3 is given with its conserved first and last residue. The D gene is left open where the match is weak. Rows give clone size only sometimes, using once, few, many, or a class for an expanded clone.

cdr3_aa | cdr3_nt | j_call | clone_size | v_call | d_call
CASSDSRTSFTDTQYF | TGTGCCAGCAGTGACTCGCGGACTAGTTTCACAGATACGCAGTATTTT | TRBJ2-3 | NA | TRBV6-4 | TRBD2
CASSESRTDDEQYF | TGCGCCAGCAGTGAGTCTCGAACAGACGACGAGCAGTACTTC | TRBJ2-7 | NA | TRBV10-2 | NA
CASSVGAAGGTEQFF | TGTGCCAGCAGCGTAGGGGCAGCGGGAGGGACTGAGCAGTTCTTC | TRBJ2-1 | NA | TRBV9 | TRBD2
CASSPWAGGGYEQYF | TGCGCCAGCAGCCCATGGGCGGGAGGTGGGTACGAGCAGTACTTC | TRBJ2-7 | NA | TRBV5-1 | TRBD2
CASSFWGGAQDEQFF | TGTGCCAGCAGCTTCTGGGGCGGGGCTCAAGATGAGCAGTTCTTC | TRBJ2-1 | large | TRBV11-2 | NA
CAISESEEGDEQFF | TGTGCCATCAGTGAGTCGGAAGAGGGGGATGAGCAGTTCTTC | TRBJ2-1 | NA | TRBV10-3 | NA
CASSEEAVNTEAFF | TGTGCCAGCAGTGAAGAGGCGGTGAACACTGAAGCTTTCTTT | TRBJ1-1 | few | TRBV2 | NA
CASSPRTGRVYEQYF | TGTGCCAGCAGTCCCCGGACAGGGAGGGTTTACGAGCAGTACTTC | TRBJ2-7 | NA | TRBV27 | NA
CASSPPWHTEAFF | TGTGCCAGCAGTCCGCCATGGCACACTGAAGCTTTCTTT | TRBJ1-1 | NA | TRBV7-8 | NA
CASSTNRGTEAFF | TGTGCCAGCAGCACAAACAGGGGCACTGAAGCTTTCTTT | TRBJ1-1 | NA | TRBV7-9 | TRBD1
CASSPGGTSTDTQYF | TGTGCCAGCAGCCCGGGGGGGACATCCACAGATACGCAGTATTTT | TRBJ2-3 | NA | TRBV13 | TRBD2
CASSQDIRGSYEQYF | TGCGCCAGCAGCCAAGATATACGGGGCTCCTACGAGCAGTACTTC | TRBJ2-7 | NA | TRBV4-1 | NA
CASSLGGGQGYEQYF | TGTGCCAGCAGCTTAGGTGGGGGACAGGGCTACGAGCAGTACTTC | TRBJ2-7 | NA | TRBV11-2 | TRBD1
CASSFRQGRWKLFF | TGTGCCAGCAGTTTCCGACAGGGAAGATGGAAACTGTTTTTT | TRBJ1-4 | NA | TRBV28 | TRBD1